This is a list of T cell receptor beta chains from one sample in a study of human versus mouse CDR3 diversity and MHC coevolution. This table comes from immunoSEQ multiplex PCR, and its TCRdb copy is limited to in-frame clones, with some not included. The data show roughly 80,000 clones, 93% seen once. Sequenced material: naive CD4+ T cells from blood. The receptors originated from a person between 25 and 69 years old in good health. Each CDR3 is given with its conserved first and last residue. A D gene is named only where the DNA matches it firmly. Only part of the rows carry a size: once, few, many, or a class if the clone is expanded.

length	D	V	size	J	DNA	CDR3
14	-	TRBV5-6	once	TRBJ1-2	TGTGCCAGCAGCGGGATGGGGGAGGACTATGGCTACACCTTC	CASSGMGEDYGYTF
14	TRBD1	TRBV29-1	-	TRBJ2-7	TGCAGCGTTGAAGATCACAGGGGAAGAAACGAGCAGTACTTC	CSVEDHRGRNEQYF
13	-	TRBV9	-	TRBJ2-6	TGTGCCAGCAGCGGTAGTGGGGCCAACGTCCTGACTTTC	CASSGSGANVLTF
14	-	TRBV7-2	-	TRBJ1-2	TGTGCCAGCAGCTCACTACAGGGAACGGGTGGCTACACCTTC	CASSSLQGTGGYTF
16	-	TRBV19	-	TRBJ2-1	TGTGCCAGTAGTATAGAAGGGCAGGGAAAATACAATGAGCAGTTCTTC	CASSIEGQGKYNEQFF
14	-	TRBV9	few	TRBJ2-7	TGTGCCAGCAGCGTGGGAGCCGGACCCTACGAGCAGTACTTC	CASSVGAGPYEQYF
15	TRBD1	TRBV5-1	-	TRBJ1-1	TGCGCCAGCAGCACCGACAGGGGCCCTGGGGCTGAAGCTTTCTTT	CASSTDRGPGAEAFF
16	TRBD2	TRBV28	-	TRBJ2-1	TGTGCCAGCAGTGCCTTTTTAGGCGGGAGTTTCAATGAGCAGTTCTTC	CASSAFLGGSFNEQFF
16	-	TRBV6-1	few	TRBJ1-3	TGTGCCAGCAGTGATCTTGGACTAGTCTCTGGAAACACCATATATTTT	CASSDLGLVSGNTIYF
15	TRBD1	TRBV5-1	-	TRBJ2-3	TGCGCCAGCAGCCAGGGACAGACTAGCACAGATACGCAGTATTTT	CASSQGQTSTDTQYF
15	TRBD1	TRBV7-2	once	TRBJ2-2	TGTGCCAGCAGCTCAAACAGGGGGAACACCGGGGAGCTGTTTTTT	CASSSNRGNTGELFF
14	TRBD1	TRBV9	-	TRBJ2-7	TGTGCCAGCAGCCCCCAGGCAGGGGGCGGCGAGCAGTACTTC	CASSPQAGGGEQYF
16	-	TRBV16	-	TRBJ1-1	TGTGCCAGCAGCCAATTATTGGGGAGGGGCCACACTGAAGCTTTCTTT	CASSQLLGRGHTEAFF
16	-	TRBV14	-	TRBJ1-2	TGTGCCAGCAGCCAAGATCTTCGGGGGGCGTATTCGGGCTACACCTTC	CASSQDLRGAYSGYTF
19	TRBD1	TRBV27	-	TRBJ1-1	TGTGCCAGCAGTTTATATGATGGGCGGGTCCATTCCTACAGGGGTGAAGCTTTCTTT	CASSLYDGRVHSYRGEAFF
14	-	TRBV7-9	-	TRBJ1-5	TGTGCCAGCACCGGAGTCATCGGAGATCAGCCCCAGCATTTT	CASTGVIGDQPQHF
11	-	TRBV7-2	-	TRBJ2-1	TGTGCCAGCAGCATTCTCAATGAGCAGTTCTTC	CASSILNEQFF
14	TRBD1	TRBV29-1	-	TRBJ2-7	TGCAGCGTTGAGGACAGGGTCAAGACTTACGAGCAGTACTTC	CSVEDRVKTYEQYF
15	-	TRBV7-9	-	TRBJ2-7	TGTGCCAGCGGGTCCTCGGGGCAGGGGCGTTCCGAGCAGTACTTC	CASGSSGQGRSEQYF
11	-	TRBV28	few	TRBJ2-7	TGTGCCAGCAGTTCCTCACTCGAGCAGTACTTC	CASSSSLEQYF
13	-	TRBV18	-	TRBJ1-1	TGTGCCAGCTCACCCCGACAGAACACTGAAGCTTTCTTT	CASSPRQNTEAFF
10	-	TRBV19	few	TRBJ1-4	TGTGCCAGTAGAGGGGGAAAACTGTTTTTT	CASRGGKLFF
13	TRBD1	TRBV7-3	once	TRBJ1-1	TGTGCCAGTGGAACCGGGACAGGGACTGAAGCTTTCTTT	CASGTGTGTEAFF
14	-	TRBV29-1	once	TRBJ2-7	TGCAGCGTTGGTGGCGGAACAGGACGCTACGAGCAGTACTTC	CSVGGGTGRYEQYF
18	TRBD2	TRBV7-3	-	TRBJ2-3	TGTGCCAGCAGCCCAGGGACTAGCGGGGGGACGTTCACAGATACGCAGTATTTT	CASSPGTSGGTFTDTQYF
16	TRBD1	TRBV19	few	TRBJ1-5	TGTGCCAGTAGTACCGGGACAGGTTCGGGGAATCAGCCCCAGCATTTT	CASSTGTGSGNQPQHF
16	TRBD1	TRBV9	-	TRBJ2-2	TGTGCCAGCAGCGAGGTGGGACAGCCGAACACCGGGGAGCTGTTTTTT	CASSEVGQPNTGELFF
12	TRBD1	TRBV7-2	-	TRBJ2-7	TGTGCCAGCCGGGACAGACAATACGAGCAGTACTTC	CASRDRQYEQYF